This entry lists 32 T cell receptor beta chains sequenced from one sample in a study of identical twins' blood T cells. Each CDR3 protein is one row after TCRdb ran MiXCR on the 5' RACE reads. This table holds 300,000 to 400,000 distinct CDR3 sequences, roughly 31% found once. Sequenced: PBMCs. These receptors were obtained from a woman between 18 and 55 years old in good health.

This clonotype was detected many times. This chain joins TRBV9 and TRBJ1-1, with TRBD1 matching over 7 bases. V shed 3 bases, J shed 1 base, and the junction held 3 bases outside the gene matches. This CDR3 has 14 amino acids. Germline V gives CDR1 SGDLS, CDR2 YYNGEE. The CDR3 DNA reads as TGTGCCAGCAGCGACAGGACAGGGAACACTGAAGCTTTCTTT. Protein: CASSDRTGNTEAFF.

In its sample, this clonotype was seen a few times. The chain links TRBV13 to TRBJ2-7; unclear D gene. Deletions cut 2 bases from V and 2 bases from J, with 7 bases between. Looked up from germline, CDR1 is PRHDT and CDR2 is FYEKMQ (reference sequence). The CDR3 totals 13 residues. CDR3 loop: CASSLTATYEQYF. DNA of the CDR3: TGTGCCAGCAGCTTAACAGCCACCTACGAGCAGTACTTC.

The genes are TRBV20-1 and TRBJ1-1; D remains ambiguous. The length of the CDR3 is 13 residues. With 5 bases removed from V and 5 bases from J, the gap between germline ends came to 15 bases. Per germline, CDR1 DFQATT and CDR2 SNEGSKA (reference sequence). The CDR3, as DNA: TGCAGTGCTGTTGGGCGAACAAAAACTGAAGCTTTCTTT. Its protein product is CSAVGRTKTEAFF.

The chain employs TRBV29-1 and TRBJ1-1; TRBD1 aligns across 8 bases. From germline, CDR1 is SQVTM and CDR2 ANQGSEA. Trimming at V came to 6 bases and at J to 5 bases, leaving 8 bases not matched to a gene. There are 13 residues in the CDR3. The CDR3 nucleotides read TGCAGCGTCGGACAGGGAGCGAGTACTGAAGCTTTCTTT. Its translation: CSVGQGASTEAFF.

This clonotype was picked up a small number of times. CDR3 sequence reads: CSVSLKETQYF. CDR3 nucleotide sequence: TGCAGCGTTAGTCTAAAAGAGACCCAGTACTTC. The chain is built from TRBV29-1 and TRBJ2-5; no clear D gene. The CDR3 length is 11 residues. The V gene lost 5 bases and the J gene lost 3 bases, with 7 bases spanning the gap. In germline, CDR1 is SQVTM, CDR2 ANQGSEA.

Concerning this clonotype itself: This is likely a read error, given that the CDR3 carries no conserved phenylalanine or tryptophan at its end. The J gene is TRBJ1-1, the V gene TRBV19; possible D gene TRBD1, 6 bases. Germline V CDR1 and CDR2: LNHDA, SQIVND (reference sequence). This CDR3 comprises 12 residues. The V end was cut by 10 bases, the J end by 1 base, with 10 bases between. The CDR3 nucleotides are TGTGCCACCTCGACAGGGAACACTGAAGCTTTCTCT. Amino acids: CATSTGNTEAFS.

As DNA, the CDR3 is TGTGCCAGCAGTTTATCCCCGGCGGAAAAACTGTTTTTT. This translates into CASSLSPAEKLFF. V and J are TRBV28 and TRBJ1-4; D not resolved. V lost 1 base to trimming and J lost 8 bases, with 8 bases between them. Germline CDR1 reads MDHEN; CDR2 reads SYDVKM. The CDR3 runs to 13 residues.

This chain uses TRBV19 with TRBJ1-1; no clear D gene. Germline V CDR1 and CDR2: LNHDA, SQIVND (reference sequence). Trimming removed 5 bases at V and 2 bases at J, with 9 bases between. The CDR3 extends over 13 amino acids. CDR3: CASSQPRNTEAFF. The CDR3 nucleotides are TGTGCCAGTAGTCAACCACGCAACACTGAAGCTTTCTTT.

This clonotype was picked up a small number of times. The chain has TRBV7-9 and TRBJ1-4, with unresolved D. The CDR3 totals 15 residues. Trimming took 1 base from V and 7 from J, leaving 13 bases between them. CDR1 is SEHNR and CDR2 is FQNEAQ in the germline V gene (reference sequence). The chain's CDR3 is CASSLGRQSLEKLFF. In DNA form, the CDR3 reads TGTGCCAGCAGCTTAGGAAGGCAGTCTCTTGAAAAACTGTTTTTT.

This clonotype was seen only a few times. The V gene is TRBV12-3 or TRBV12-4, the J gene TRBJ2-3, with 7 bases lining up with TRBD1. V gave up 5 bases and J gave up 2 bases; unmatched junction bases: 4. The CDR3 is 14 residues long. In nucleotides, the CDR3 is TGTGCCAGCAGTCGGGACAGATACACAGATACGCAGTATTTT. Translation gives CASSRDRYTDTQYF.

The rearrangement links TRBV7-6 to TRBJ2-2; D remains unclear. Trimming removed 3 bases from V and 1 base from J, with 6 bases in between. The CDR3 extends over 14 amino acids. Germline V gene data show CDR1 as SGHVS and CDR2 as FNYEAQ. CDR3 residues: CASSFGGNTGELFF. The CDR3 DNA sequence: TGTGCCAGCAGCTTTGGCGGGAACACCGGGGAGCTGTTTTTT.

This clonotype has a count of ten or more. The CDR3 bases are TGTGCCAGCAGTTTAGAGTCCCCCTACGAGCAGTACTTC. Residues: CASSLESPYEQYF. The J gene is TRBJ2-7, the V gene TRBV12-3 or TRBV12-4; D uncertain. CDR3 size: 13 residues. Trimming left V 1 base short and J 2 bases short, with 6 bases between.

V and J are TRBV20-1 and TRBJ2-5, with D perhaps assigned TRBD1 or TRBD2 (5 bases each). The ends were cut back, 2 bases at V and 3 bases at J, with 22 bases in the middle. The V gene's germline CDR1 is DFQATT and CDR2 SNEGSKA (reference sequence). The CDR3 covers 17 residues. CDR3 sequence (DNA): TGCAGTGCTAGACGATGGGGCAGGGACGATTTCGAAGAGACCCAGTACTTC. It yields the protein CSARRWGRDDFEETQYF.

This clonotype was counted a few times. The chain links TRBV11-2 to TRBJ2-1; D gene ambiguous. Trimming removed 1 base from V and 5 bases from J, with 6 bases in between. CDR3 length: 13 residues. Per germline, CDR1 SGHAT and CDR2 FQNNGV. The CDR3 loop is CASSLVSNNEQFF. The DNA of the CDR3 is TGTGCCAGCAGCTTAGTGTCTAACAATGAGCAGTTCTTC.

Note on this clonotype: A much larger clone differs from this one at a single base, so this may be a read error. CDR3 residues: CAIASMQGTLPQPQHF. CDR3 in DNA: TGTGCCATCGCCTCCATGCAGGGGACTCTACCCCAGCCCCAGCATTTT. The chain links TRBV10-3 to TRBJ1-5, with a possible D match to TRBD1 (6 bases). V lost 8 bases and J lost 7, with 24 bases in between. The CDR3 runs 16 residues. Germline V lookup: CDR1 ENHRY, CDR2 SYGVKD.

V and J are TRBV9 and TRBJ2-2, with a weak D call TRBD1 (6 bases). The CDR3 contains 19 residues. The V end was cut by 2 bases, the J end by 4 bases, with 24 bases between. CDR1 SGDLS and CDR2 YYNGEE come from the germline V gene. The CDR3 here is CASSVRPRGTGSGTGELFF. CDR3 DNA: TGTGCCAGCAGCGTTCGTCCGAGGGGAACAGGGTCTGGCACCGGGGAGCTGTTTTTT. Combining the CDR3 with reference TRBV9 and TRBJ2-2 gives the whole variable domain DSGVTQTPKHLITATGQRVTLRCSPRSGDLSVYWYQQSLDQGLQFLIQYYNGEERAKGNILERFSAQQFPDLHSELNLSSLELGDSALYFCASSVRPRGTGSGTGELFFGEGSRLTVL.

In its sample, this clonotype was seen a few times. The V and J genes are TRBV3-1 and TRBJ1-1; D not resolved. Germline-derived CDR1 and CDR2 are LGHDT and YNNKEL (reference sequence). The CDR3 is made up of 11 amino acids. V gave up 8 bases and J gave up 9 bases, with 13 bases separating them. In DNA, the CDR3 is TGTGCCAGCGGGGATCTAGTCAAAGCTTTCTTT. Amino acids: CASGDLVKAFF.

This clonotype came up a few times. The rearrangement uses TRBV10-3 and TRBJ2-5; no reliable D call. The germline V gene encodes CDR1 ENHRY and CDR2 SYGVKD. The CDR3 spans 14 residues. V was clipped by 0 bases and J by 2 bases, with 7 bases between them. The DNA for the CDR3 is TGTGCCATCAGTGAGTCGAAGAAGCAAGAGACCCAGTACTTC. This translates into CAISESKKQETQYF.

This clonotype was seen repeatedly, ten times or more. J is TRBJ1-1 and V is TRBV29-1; maybe TRBD1 (6 bases). V shed 5 bases and J shed 1 base, with 11 bases lying between them. The CDR3 has 13 residues. CDR1 and CDR2 (germline): SQVTM, ANQGSEA. Written as DNA, the CDR3 is TGCAGCGTTTCAAGACAGGAGAACACTGAAGCTTTCTTT. Residues: CSVSRQENTEAFF.

Here the CDR3 DNA reads TGCGCCAGCTCTCCAGCGGGAGCAGCAGATACGCAGTATTTT. As protein: CASSPAGAADTQYF. The V gene is TRBV10-2, the J gene TRBJ2-3; 8 bases are shared with TRBD2. The germline V gene has CDR1 WSHSY and CDR2 SAAADI. V dropped 8 bases and J dropped 4; count of bases not matched to a gene: 8. The CDR3 spans 14 residues.

The CDR3 protein is CATKIRSSPGGETQYF. Written as DNA, the CDR3 is TGTGCCACCAAGATTCGTAGCAGCCCTGGCGGAGAGACCCAGTACTTC. The chain couples TRBV2 to TRBJ2-5; the D is unclear. Per the germline V gene, CDR1 is SNHLY and CDR2 is FYNNEI. The CDR3 runs to 16 residues. V lost 10 bases and J 4 bases, leaving 25 bases between the germline ends. The variable domain in full, completed from reference TRBV2 and TRBJ2-5, reads EPEVTQTPSHQVTQMGQEVILRCVPISNHLYFYWYRQILGQKVEFLVSFYNNEISEKSEIFDDQFSVERPDGSNFTLKIRSTKLEDSAMYFCATKIRSSPGGETQYFGPGTRLLVL.

This clonotype was found many times. Germline is not matched at one junction end, which may reflect a read error. The V call is TRBV7-7, the J call TRBJ2-7; D ambiguous. This CDR3 is 13 amino acids long. Germline V gives CDR1 SSHAT, CDR2 FNYEAQ (reference sequence). CDR3: CASSLSSSYEQYF. The CDR3 DNA is TGTGCTAGCAGCTTAAGCAGCTCCTACGAGCAGTACTTC.

This rearrangement joins TRBV20-1 to TRBJ1-2; D gene uncertain. This CDR3 has 14 amino acids. CDR1 DFQATT and CDR2 SNEGSKA come from the germline V gene (reference sequence). Trimming left V 6 bases short and J 3 bases short, with 17 bases between. The CDR3 nucleotides read TGCAGTGCATTGGACGGCCGAGGGTACTATGGCTACACCTTC. Amino acid sequence: CSALDGRGYYGYTF.

This clonotype has more than one count but fewer than ten. The gene calls are TRBV11-2 and TRBJ1-6; tentatively, D is TRBD1 (5 bases). Germline CDR1 is SGHAT and CDR2 is FQNNGV. The CDR3 spans 15 residues. Trimming removed 5 bases from V and 5 bases from J, with 13 bases in between. DNA of the CDR3: TGTGCCAGCAGCCGTACGGGACTCCATAATTCACCCCTCCACTTT. It codes for CASSRTGLHNSPLHF.

This clonotype was seen many times. This chain joins TRBV2 and TRBJ2-1; unclear D gene. This CDR3 region has 11 residues. CDR1 SNHLY and CDR2 FYNNEI come from the germline V gene. V dropped 8 bases and J dropped 6 bases, with 8 bases sitting between them. This chain's CDR3 is CASRIFNEQFF. The CDR3 DNA reads TGTGCCAGCCGCATATTCAATGAGCAGTTCTTC.

The CDR3 DNA reads as TGTGCCAGCAGTTTATCGACCGGACCAAGCACAGATACGCAGTATTTT. Translation: CASSLSTGPSTDTQYF. The chain is built from TRBV27 and TRBJ2-3; D unresolved. V lost 0 bases and J lost 0, with 10 bases in between. The germline V gene has CDR1 MNHEY and CDR2 SMNVEV (reference sequence). CDR3 length: 16 amino acids.

This clonotype was observed a few times. The chain has TRBV12-3 or TRBV12-4 and TRBJ1-1; a possible D gene is TRBD1 (5 bases). V shed 6 bases and J shed 1 base, with 15 bases lying between them. The CDR3 sequence is 15 residues long. The CDR3 here is CASSPPWGRNTEAFF. The CDR3 nucleotides read TGTGCCAGCAGCCCACCTTGGGGCCGGAACACTGAAGCTTTCTTT.

The sample holds a few counts of this clonotype. This chain links TRBV6-6 with TRBJ1-1; no clear D. Germline lookup yields CDR1 MNHNY and CDR2 SVGAGI (reference sequence). Trimming shortened V by 7 bases and J by 8 bases, and 17 bases separated the two germline ends. The CDR3 totals 13 residues. Here the CDR3 DNA reads TGTGCCAGCACCAAGAGGGTTGATTCAGAAGCTTTCTTT. Residues: CASTKRVDSEAFF.

This clonotype was counted between two and nine times. The V call is TRBV9, the J call TRBJ2-3, with D uncertain. There are 14 residues in the CDR3. Trimming removed 4 bases at V and 2 bases at J, with 11 bases between. Germline CDR1 and CDR2: SGDLS and YYNGEE. The CDR3 loop is CASSPVSFTDTQYF. In DNA form, the CDR3 reads TGTGCCAGCAGCCCGGTCTCCTTCACAGATACGCAGTATTTT. Supplemented by reference TRBV9 and TRBJ2-3, the full variable domain reads DSGVTQTPKHLITATGQRVTLRCSPRSGDLSVYWYQQSLDQGLQFLIQYYNGEERAKGNILERFSAQQFPDLHSELNLSSLELGDSALYFCASSPVSFTDTQYFGPGTRLTVL.

The chain joins TRBV29-1 to TRBJ1-3, with TRBD1 identical over 9 bases. This CDR3 comprises 13 residues. The V gene's germline CDR1 is SQVTM and CDR2 ANQGSEA. V lost 5 bases, J lost 2 bases, and 1 base stayed unmatched. The CDR3 region is CSVRTGAGNTIYF. DNA of the CDR3: TGCAGCGTTCGGACAGGGGCTGGAAACACCATATATTTT.

In DNA, the CDR3 is TGTGCCAGCAGCCAAGATAAGGCTGGCAATCAGCCCCAGCATTTT. It is translated as CASSQDKAGNQPQHF. This chain joins TRBV4-2 and TRBJ1-5; D ambiguous. CDR1 and CDR2 from the germline V gene are LGHNA and YNFKEQ. V gave up 0 bases and J gave up 2 bases, with 8 bases separating them. This CDR3 is 15 amino acids long.

The chain links TRBV20-1 to TRBJ1-2; D may be TRBD1 (5 bases). The CDR3 loop spans 13 amino acids. Trimming removed 7 bases from V and 0 bases from J, with 12 bases in between. Germline CDR1 and CDR2: DFQATT and SNEGSKA (reference sequence). Here the CDR3 reads CSVRPGTNYGYTF. In nucleotides, the CDR3 is TGCAGTGTGCGGCCAGGGACTAACTATGGCTACACCTTC.